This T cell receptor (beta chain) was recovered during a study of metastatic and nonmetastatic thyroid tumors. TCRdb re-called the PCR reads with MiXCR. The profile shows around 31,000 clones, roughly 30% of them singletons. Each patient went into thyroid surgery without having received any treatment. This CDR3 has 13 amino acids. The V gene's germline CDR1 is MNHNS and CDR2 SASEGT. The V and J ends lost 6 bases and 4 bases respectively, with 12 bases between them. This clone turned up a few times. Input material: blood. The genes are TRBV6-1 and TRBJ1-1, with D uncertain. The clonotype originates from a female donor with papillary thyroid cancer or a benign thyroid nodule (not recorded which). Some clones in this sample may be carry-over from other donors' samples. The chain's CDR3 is CASRRNEGTEAFF. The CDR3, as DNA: TGTGCCAGCAGACGGAATGAGGGCACTGAAGCTTTCTTT.